Listed below are T cell receptor beta chains from one sample, sequenced in a study of early T cells in non-severe SARS-CoV-2 infection. One entry per CDR3 protein results from TCRdb running MiXCR on the 5' RACE reads. Among about 25,000 distinct CDR3 sequences listed, roughly 6% were seen once. Sequencing used whole blood. The receptors were gathered from an adult who was a healthcare worker with PCR-confirmed SARS-CoV-2 infection or an uninfected control (not recorded which). The CDR3 runs from the conserved cysteine through the conserved F or W. The D gene is left open where the match is weak. Size is stated for part of the rows, as once, few or many counts, or as a class when the clone is expanded.

d_gene,j_gene,abundance,v_gene,CDR3nt,CDR3aa
TRBD2,TRBJ2-3,NA,TRBV18,TGTGCCAGCTCACCACGCCGGGACTACCCGCAGTATTTT,CASSPRRDYPQYF
NA,TRBJ2-5,many,TRBV6-5,TGTGCCAGCAGTTATGGTAGCGGAAAAGAGACCCAGTACTTC,CASSYGSGKETQYF
NA,TRBJ1-5,many,TRBV19,TGTGCCAGTAGTATTTTGGATCAGCCCCAGCATTTT,CASSILDQPQHF
NA,TRBJ1-6,NA,TRBV5-6,TGTGCCAGCAGCGCCCGCCCGACCCTGAGCTCCTATAATTCACCCCTCCACTTT,CASSARPTLSSYNSPLHF
NA,TRBJ2-4,many,TRBV7-9,TGTGCCAGCAGCCTGGGGACGGGGACGATAGCCAAAAACATTCAGTACTTC,CASSLGTGTIAKNIQYF
TRBD2,TRBJ2-7,many,TRBV20-1,TGCAGTGTTGGCGGGACTAGCGGCTACGAGCAGTACTTC,CSVGGTSGYEQYF
NA,TRBJ2-2,many,TRBV12-3/TRBV12-4,TGTGCCAGCAGTTTGTTGGGGATCGCCGGGGAGCTGTTTTTT,CASSLLGIAGELFF
TRBD1,TRBJ2-5,many,TRBV5-1,TGCGCCAGCAGCGCCCAACCGGGACAGGGCCTGTTCTTC,CASSAQPGQGLFF
NA,TRBJ1-1,many,TRBV6-1,TGTGCCAGCAGTGAAGTTCAGAGACTGAACACTGAAGCTTTCTTT,CASSEVQRLNTEAFF
TRBD1,TRBJ1-2,many,TRBV6-5,TGTGCCAGCAGTTATATCCCAGGGGGCATGTATGGCTACACCTTC,CASSYIPGGMYGYTF
NA,TRBJ1-6,NA,TRBV20-1,TGCAGTGCTAGAAGGAGCTCCTATAATTCACCCCTCCACTTT,CSARRSSYNSPLHF
NA,TRBJ2-2,few,TRBV2,TGTGCCAGCAAAGGGGACTCGAACACCGGGGAGCTGTTTTTT,CASKGDSNTGELFF
NA,TRBJ2-3,NA,TRBV28,TGTGCCAGCAGTTCGGCTAGGGGGTTGGTAATAGATACGCAGTATTTT,CASSSARGLVIDTQYF
NA,TRBJ1-1,many,TRBV7-2,TGTGCCAGCAGCCGCAGGGGAGGGAAAAAAAACACTGAAGCTTTCTTT,CASSRRGGKKNTEAFF
NA,TRBJ2-7,many,TRBV6-5,TGTGCCAGCAGCGCTCCACATGGGTTTTCCGAGCAGTACTTC,CASSAPHGFSEQYF
NA,TRBJ2-7,many,TRBV27,TGTGCCAGCAGTCCCCAAATGGTGAGGGAGCAGTACTTC,CASSPQMVREQYF
TRBD1,TRBJ2-3,NA,TRBV9,TGTGCCAGCAGCGTAGAGACAGGGGCTCCGTCAGATACGCAGTATTTT,CASSVETGAPSDTQYF
NA,TRBJ1-1,many,TRBV18,TGTGCCAGCTCACCAGTAATCCTTACGGAGAACACTGAAGCTTTCTTT,CASSPVILTENTEAFF
NA,TRBJ2-2,NA,TRBV5-6,TGTGCCAGCAGCTTGTATGGGGCGTCGGACACCGGGGAGCTGTTTTTT,CASSLYGASDTGELFF
TRBD2,TRBJ2-3,many,TRBV20-1,TGCAGTGCCCCGCTAGCGGGGGCCGCCCCCTCCACAGATACGCAGTATTTT,CSAPLAGAAPSTDTQYF